This T cell receptor beta chain came from a study of response to subunit inactivated influenza vaccine. Study conclusions and caveats: T cells newly recruited by each seasonal influenza vaccination are few, the authors suggested.

TCRdb recomputed calls from the RT-PCR reads with MiXCR, one row per CDR3 protein. Of about 480,000 distinct CDR3 sequences in the sample, roughly 25% were seen once. Looked up from germline, CDR1 is LGHDT and CDR2 is YNNKEL (reference sequence). Deletions cut 0 bases from V and 5 bases from J, with 13 bases between. This CDR3 region has 15 residues. Comments on this clonotype: The antigen is not known.

Sequences were derived from CD4+ T cells sorted from PBMCs, sampled 5 to 6 days after vaccination. The source of this sequence is a man aged 50-60 years who received an inactivated influenza vaccine. The chain employs TRBV3-1 and TRBJ1-2, with D perhaps TRBD1 (5 bases). The CDR3 DNA reads TGTGCCAGCAGCCAAGAGGGCCGGGGGGAGTATGGCTACACCTTC. This gives the protein CASSQEGRGEYGYTF.